This T cell receptor beta chain was sequenced during a study of blood T cell repertoires in COVID-19. Study information: Sites across the United States, Italy and Spain contributed samples from acute and convalescent COVID-19. Sources were T cells, B-cell-depleted T cells, or PBMCs; the material itself was cDNA or gDNA.

Participant ages covered 18 to 89 years across approximately 25 US areas. The study counted Cohort 3 donors as recovered given two negative PCRs, clearance, or symptom resolution. The CDR3 spans 17 residues. CDR1 and CDR2 (germline): LGHNT, FRNRAP. With 0 bases removed from V and 3 bases from J, the gap between germline ends came to 15 bases. Method: immunoSEQ multiplex PCR; TCRdb's copy keeps in-frame clones and lacks some. This sample has 200,000 to 250,000 clones, with roughly four fifths found just once. The source of this sequence is a middle-aged man who had recovered from COVID-19. Sequenced input: PBMCs or T cells enriched from blood (not recorded which). This rearrangement joins TRBV12-5 to TRBJ1-5, with D tentatively TRBD1 (6 bases). CDR3 protein: CASGLVVARDNNQPQHF. Written as DNA, the CDR3 is TGTGCTAGTGGTTTGGTGGTCGCCAGGGACAACAATCAGCCCCAGCATTTT.